This T cell receptor beta chain came from a study of regulatory T cells in long-lasting Graves disease. Time point in this sample: newly diagnosed GD, antithyroid drugs for less than 3 months. Making the TCR library involved RNA that had been extracted from PBMCs. Xi'an, China, was home to the endocrinology department that provided patients. Arm-PCR of CDR3 regions and iRepertoire HTBI primers were used to build TCR beta libraries. TCRdb reprocessed the multiplex PCR reads with MiXCR, giving one entry per CDR3 protein. Here the sample spans roughly 420,000 distinct CDR3 sequences, around 15% being singletons. V dropped 5 bases and J dropped 2 bases, with 9 bases sitting between them. Germline values: CDR1 MNHEY, CDR2 SMNVEV (reference sequence). There are 13 residues in the CDR3. This sample was shared with a second study, whose subject was T cells in Graves' hyperthyroidism and ophthalmopathy. This second report adds: Clonotypes that were expanded in thyroid above 0.001 mostly appeared in blood too. In simple terms, a model built on 13 V-J features told ophthalmopathy apart from stable hyperthyroidism.

The receptor's source is a woman in her thirties with Graves disease. This sequence joins TRBV27 and TRBJ1-1; D unresolved. The specimen comprised peripheral blood mononuclear cells (PBMCs), sampled at new diagnosis, from a patient treated with antithyroid drugs. DNA for the CDR3: TGTGCCAGCAGTGGGAAAGAAAACACTGAAGCTTTCTTT. Residues: CASSGKENTEAFF.